This T cell receptor (beta chain) was sequenced for a study of blood T cell repertoires in COVID-19. Study context: Acute and convalescent COVID-19 specimens originated in the United States, Italy and Spain. T cells, B-cell-depleted T cells, or PBMCs provided the cDNA or gDNA that served as material.

V was trimmed by 5 bases and J by 0 bases, leaving 32 bases between them. This CDR3 spans 22 amino acids. Germline V gene lookup returns CDR1 MNHNY and CDR2 SVGAGI (reference sequence). TCRdb's table, derived via immunoSEQ multiplex PCR, lists solely in-frame clones and lacks some. The sample lists 100,000 to 120,000 clones; roughly four fifths were seen once. The clonotype was recovered from a woman aged 55 to 70 with acute or convalescent COVID-19. This chain connects TRBV6-6 to TRBJ2-1; a possible D gene is TRBD1 (6 bases). The sequencing input was peripheral blood. DNA of the CDR3: TGTGCCAGCAGTCTGTCCGGCGGGTTGGACAGCCCAAATGCGGGCTCCTACAATGAGCAGTTCTTC. Protein: CASSLSGGLDSPNAGSYNEQFF.